The 5 T cell receptor beta chains given below trace back to one sample, sequenced in a study of spatial heterogeneity in lung cancer. Study-level findings and limits: How many expanded intratumoral alpha and beta TCRs were present tracked the tumor mutation count, which was a count of nonsynonymous mutations.

Via MiXCR, TCRdb re-called the 5' RACE reads, giving one row per CDR3 protein. This table has about 13,000 distinct CDR3 sequences, roughly 5.6% appearing once. Their antigens are not known. Time point of the sample: sample taken at primary tumor resection. Material: lung tumor tissue, obtained at surgery. These receptors all come from a male donor with early-stage non-small cell lung cancer.

Note on this clonotype: The library was designed around alpha chains, so this beta chain is a stray read whose abundance carries little weight. The chain recombines TRBV27 with TRBJ2-1; 11 nucleotides match TRBD2. This CDR3 comprises 15 residues. Germline CDR1 MNHEY, CDR2 SMNVEV (reference sequence). J was trimmed by 6 bases and V by 3 bases; bases with no gene match: 4. The chain's CDR3 is CASSFLAGGPNEQFF. The CDR3 DNA sequence: TGTGCCAGCAGTTTTTTAGCGGGGGGGCCCAATGAGCAGTTCTTC.

Ten or more counts support this clonotype. With the library built for alpha chains, this beta chain is off target and its frequency is not meaningful. V is TRBV12-3 or TRBV12-4 and J is TRBJ2-7; TRBD2 matches at 8 bases. J gave up 2 bases and V 1 base, and 7 bases lay outside the gene matches. The CDR3 is 16 residues long. The CDR3 loop reads CASSLGSRGAPYEQYF. The CDR3 bases are TGTGCCAGCAGTTTAGGCTCGCGGGGGGCACCCTACGAGCAGTACTTC.

This clonotype was seen only a few times. This beta chain turned up in a library designed for alpha chains; as an off-target read, its abundance says little. The chain joins TRBV5-1 to TRBJ2-1; unclear D gene. CDR3 length: 16 amino acids. In germline, CDR1 is SGHRS, CDR2 YFSETQ. V was shortened by 1 base and J by 0 bases, with 11 bases between the two germline ends. CDR3 in DNA: TGCGCCAGCAGCTTGACCCTTCCTAGCTCCTACAATGAGCAGTTCTTC. This gives the protein CASSLTLPSSYNEQFF.

This clonotype showed up many times. The size of this beta chain means little, since it is a stray read in a library made for alpha chains. The chain employs TRBV27 and TRBJ1-4, with TRBD1 matching 7 bases. This CDR3 contains 15 residues. Unmatched junction bases numbered 10, after V lost 5 bases and J lost 7 bases. The germline gives CDR1 MNHEY, CDR2 SMNVEV (reference sequence). The chain's CDR3 is CASSPTGTVGEKLFF. In DNA form, the CDR3 reads TGTGCCAGCAGTCCGACGGGGACAGTGGGTGAAAAACTGTTTTTT.

Ten or more counts support this clonotype. For a library built for alpha chains, this beta chain is a stray read; little rests on its size. The gene calls are TRBV4-3 and TRBJ1-2; D gene unclear. V lost 0 bases, J lost 5 bases, and 16 bases lay in between. The CDR3 runs 16 residues. The germline V gene has CDR1 LGHNA and CDR2 YSLEER. The CDR3 nucleotides read TGCGCCAGCAGCCAAGAATGGTTCGGAAAAGGTTATGGCTACACCTTC. Residues: CASSQEWFGKGYGYTF.